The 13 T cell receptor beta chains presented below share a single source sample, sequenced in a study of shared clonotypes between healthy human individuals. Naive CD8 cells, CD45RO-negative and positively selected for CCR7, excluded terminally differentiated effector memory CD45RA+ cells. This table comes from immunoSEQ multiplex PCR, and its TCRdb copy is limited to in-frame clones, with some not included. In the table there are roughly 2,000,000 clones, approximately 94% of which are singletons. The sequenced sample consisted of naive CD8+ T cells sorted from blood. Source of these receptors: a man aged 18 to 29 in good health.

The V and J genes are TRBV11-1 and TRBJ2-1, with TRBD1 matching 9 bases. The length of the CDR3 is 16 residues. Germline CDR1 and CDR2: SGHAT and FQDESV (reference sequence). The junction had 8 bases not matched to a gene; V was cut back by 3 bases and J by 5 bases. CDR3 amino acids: CASSFLLGTGHNEQFF. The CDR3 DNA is TGTGCCAGCAGCTTTTTACTCGGGACAGGGCACAATGAGCAGTTCTTC.

The CDR3 protein is CASSPRDPNYEQYF. CDR3 sequence (DNA): TGTGCCAGCAGCCCCCGGGACCCAAACTACGAGCAGTACTTC. The chain is built from TRBV13 and TRBJ2-7; D tentatively reads TRBD1 or TRBD2 (5 bases each). Germline V gene lookup returns CDR1 PRHDT and CDR2 FYEKMQ (reference sequence). Trimming cost V 5 bases and J 3 bases, with 14 bases left between them. The CDR3 length is 14 residues.

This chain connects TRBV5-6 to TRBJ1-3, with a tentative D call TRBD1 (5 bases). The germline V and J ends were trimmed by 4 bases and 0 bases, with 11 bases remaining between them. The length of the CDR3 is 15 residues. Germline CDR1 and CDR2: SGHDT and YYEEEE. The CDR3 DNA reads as TGTGCCAGCAGCACGGACATAATCTCTGGAAACACCATATATTTT. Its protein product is CASSTDIISGNTIYF.

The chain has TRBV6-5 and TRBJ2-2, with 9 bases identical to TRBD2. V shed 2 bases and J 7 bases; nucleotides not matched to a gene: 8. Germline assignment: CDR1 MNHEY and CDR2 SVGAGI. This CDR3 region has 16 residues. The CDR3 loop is CASSYNRAAGGGELFF. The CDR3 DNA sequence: TGTGCCAGCAGTTACAATAGGGCAGCGGGAGGCGGGGAGCTGTTTTTT.

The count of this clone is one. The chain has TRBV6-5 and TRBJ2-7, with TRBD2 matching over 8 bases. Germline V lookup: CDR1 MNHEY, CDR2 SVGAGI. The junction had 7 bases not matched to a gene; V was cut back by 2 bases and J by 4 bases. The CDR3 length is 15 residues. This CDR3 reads CASSYSLAGSYEQYF. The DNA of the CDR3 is TGTGCCAGCAGTTACAGTCTAGCGGGTTCATACGAGCAGTACTTC.

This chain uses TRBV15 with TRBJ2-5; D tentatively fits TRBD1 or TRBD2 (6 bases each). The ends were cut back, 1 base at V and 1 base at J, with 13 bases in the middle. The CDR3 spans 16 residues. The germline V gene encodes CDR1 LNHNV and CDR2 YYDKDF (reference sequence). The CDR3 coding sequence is TGTGCCACCAGCAGAGCGGAGGGGGGTCCCCAAGAGACCCAGTACTTC. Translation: CATSRAEGGPQETQYF.

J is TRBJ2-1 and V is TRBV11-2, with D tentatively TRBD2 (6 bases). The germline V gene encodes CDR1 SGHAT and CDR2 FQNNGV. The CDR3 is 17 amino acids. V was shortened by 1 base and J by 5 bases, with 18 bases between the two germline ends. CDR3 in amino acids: CASSLVLALGDHNEQFF. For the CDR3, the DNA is TGTGCCAGCAGCTTAGTACTAGCCCTAGGGGATCACAATGAGCAGTTCTTC.

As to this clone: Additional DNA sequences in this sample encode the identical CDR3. CDR3 DNA: TGTGCCAGTAGTATGGCAAGCTATAGCAATCAGCCCCAGCATTTT. It codes for CASSMASYSNQPQHF. V is TRBV19 and J is TRBJ1-5; no definite D call. CDR3 length equals 15 residues. V shed 3 bases and J shed 0 bases, with 9 bases lying between them. Germline V gene data show CDR1 as LNHDA and CDR2 as SQIVND (reference sequence).

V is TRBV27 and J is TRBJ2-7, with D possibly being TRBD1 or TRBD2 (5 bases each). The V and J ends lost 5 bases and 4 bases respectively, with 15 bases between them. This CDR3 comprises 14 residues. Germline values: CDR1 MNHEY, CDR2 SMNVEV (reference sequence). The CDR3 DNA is TGTGCCAGCAGTCCCGGGACGGATCCTTACGAGCAGTACTTC. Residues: CASSPGTDPYEQYF.

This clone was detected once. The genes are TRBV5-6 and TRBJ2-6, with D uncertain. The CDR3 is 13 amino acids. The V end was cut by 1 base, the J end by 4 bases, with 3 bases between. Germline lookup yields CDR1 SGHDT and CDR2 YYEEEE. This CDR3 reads CASSLWGANVLTF. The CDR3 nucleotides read TGTGCCAGCAGCTTGTGGGGGGCCAACGTCCTGACTTTC. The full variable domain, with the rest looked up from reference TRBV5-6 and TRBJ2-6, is DAGVTQSPTHLIKTRGQQVTLRCSPKSGHDTVSWYQQALGQGPQFIFQYYEEEERQRGNFPDRFSGHQFPNYSSELNVNALLLGDSALYLCASSLWGANVLTFGAGSRLTVL.

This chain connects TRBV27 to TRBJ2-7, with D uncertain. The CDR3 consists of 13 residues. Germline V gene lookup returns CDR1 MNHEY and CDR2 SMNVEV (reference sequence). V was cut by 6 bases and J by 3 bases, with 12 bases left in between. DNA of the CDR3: TGTGCCAGCAGGCCTGCCCTATTCTACGAGCAGTACTTC. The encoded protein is CASRPALFYEQYF.

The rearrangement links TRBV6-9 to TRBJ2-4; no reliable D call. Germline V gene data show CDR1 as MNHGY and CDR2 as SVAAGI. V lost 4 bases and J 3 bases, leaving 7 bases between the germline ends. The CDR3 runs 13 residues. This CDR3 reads CASSSPDKNIQYF. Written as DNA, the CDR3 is TGTGCCAGCAGTTCACCCGACAAAAACATTCAGTACTTC.

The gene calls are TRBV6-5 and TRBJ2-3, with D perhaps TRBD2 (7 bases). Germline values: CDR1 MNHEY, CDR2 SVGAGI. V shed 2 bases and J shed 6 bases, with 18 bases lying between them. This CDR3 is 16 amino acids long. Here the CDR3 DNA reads TGTGCCAGCAGTTACGGACTAGGGGGTGGGTCGGATACGCAGTATTTT. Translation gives CASSYGLGGGSDTQYF.